What follows is one TCR beta chain and its context. Its antigen is undetermined. These data come from a study of shared clonotypes between healthy human individuals. Study results and limitations: The sole specimen, blood, was sampled, and tissue repertoires likely differ. In having few donors, the study represented limited genetic and exposure-history diversity.

This CDR3 is 14 amino acids long. Deletions cut 2 bases from V and 3 bases from J, with 11 bases between. In germline, CDR1 is SNHLY, CDR2 FYNNEI. In the original workflow: ImmunoSEQ only sent back junction sequences with no quality scores, so filtering was done differently. This table comes from immunoSEQ multiplex PCR, and its TCRdb copy is limited to in-frame clones, with some not included. V, J and clone size were drawn from that table, and D and trimming were deduced from the DNA. The sample holds about 690,000 clones, about nine tenths seen once. Sequenced: memory CD8+ T cells from PBMCs. Subset denoted: CD45RO+ cells pooled with CCR7-negative TemRA cells. The TCR was taken from a man younger than 35 in good health. Some clones in this sample may be carry-over from other donors' samples. This chain uses TRBV2 with TRBJ2-7; D remains unclear. CDR3 DNA sequence: TGTGCCAGCAGTGAACCCCGGTGGGGCTACGAGCAGTACTTC. Translating gives CASSEPRWGYEQYF.